Listed here is a single TCR beta chain. These data are taken from a study of blood T cell repertoires in COVID-19. Method: immunoSEQ multiplex PCR; TCRdb's copy keeps in-frame clones and lacks some. The table lists fewer than 70,000 clones, 80% to 90% of them singletons. CDR1 is MGHRA, CDR2 YSYEKL, per germline. The CDR3 consists of 19 residues. Trimming cost V 1 base and J 1 base; bases outside gene matches: 6. The V and J genes are TRBV4-1 and TRBJ2-6; 11 nucleotides agree with TRBD2. Material: peripheral blood. This clonotype was sampled from a man aged 50 or older with acute or convalescent COVID-19. The CDR3 nucleotides read TGCGCCAGCAGCCAAGTAGCGGGAGGGCCTAGGTCTGGGGCCAACGTCCTGACTTTC. Translated: CASSQVAGGPRSGANVLTF.